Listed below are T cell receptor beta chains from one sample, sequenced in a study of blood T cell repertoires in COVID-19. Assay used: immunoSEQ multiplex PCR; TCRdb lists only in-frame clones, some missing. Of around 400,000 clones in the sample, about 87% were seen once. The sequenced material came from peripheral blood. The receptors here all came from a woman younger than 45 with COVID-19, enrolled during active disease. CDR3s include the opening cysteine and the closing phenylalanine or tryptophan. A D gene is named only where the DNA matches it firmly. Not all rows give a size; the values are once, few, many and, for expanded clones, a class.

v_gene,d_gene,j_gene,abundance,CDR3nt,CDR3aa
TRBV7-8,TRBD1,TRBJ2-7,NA,TGTGCCAGCAGCTTCTCCGGGACAGGGGGCTACGAGCAGTACTTC,CASSFSGTGGYEQYF
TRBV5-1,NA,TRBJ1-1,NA,TGCGCCAGCAGCTTGGTCCCGTGGAACACTGAAGCTTTCTTT,CASSLVPWNTEAFF
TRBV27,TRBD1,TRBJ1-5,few,TGTGCCAGCAGGGGACAGTCGATTAATCAGCCCCAGCATTTT,CASRGQSINQPQHF
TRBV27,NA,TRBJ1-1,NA,TGTGCCAGTGCTCAGGGTTCCCAGAACACTGAAGCTTTCTTT,CASAQGSQNTEAFF
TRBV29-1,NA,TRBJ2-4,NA,TGCAGCGTTGAGGGGGGAAACATTCAGTACTTC,CSVEGGNIQYF
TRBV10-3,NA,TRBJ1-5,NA,TGTGCCATCAGTGAGTCCGGGGGGAATCAGCCCCAGCATTTT,CAISESGGNQPQHF
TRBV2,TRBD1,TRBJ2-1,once,TGTGCCAGCAGCCATTTCCCGGGACAGAACTACAATGAGCAGTTCTTC,CASSHFPGQNYNEQFF
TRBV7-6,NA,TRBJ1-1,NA,TGTGCCAGCAGCTCGTCTTTAGGACAGCGACCCTCGACGGACACTGAAGCTTTCTTT,CASSSSLGQRPSTDTEAFF
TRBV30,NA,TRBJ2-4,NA,TGTGCCTGGAGTTGGGCAGAGCTTGACATTCAGTACTTC,CAWSWAELDIQYF
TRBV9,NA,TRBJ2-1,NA,TGTGCCAGCAGCGTAGGTATCTACAATGAGCAGTTCTTC,CASSVGIYNEQFF
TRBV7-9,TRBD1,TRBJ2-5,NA,TGTGCCAGCAGCTTCTACAGGGGGCTGAGAGGAGAGACCCAGTACTTC,CASSFYRGLRGETQYF
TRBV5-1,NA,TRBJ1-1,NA,TGCGCCAGCAGCGCCGCGGGGGGCCGGAACACTGAAGCTTTCTTT,CASSAAGGRNTEAFF
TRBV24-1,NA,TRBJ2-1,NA,TGTGCCACCAGTGATTTGCGTCTAGACTACAATGAGCAGTTCTTC,CATSDLRLDYNEQFF
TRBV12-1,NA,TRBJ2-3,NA,TGTGCCAGCAGCTTATACGGACTAGCGGGATCCCCAGATACGCAGTATTTT,CASSLYGLAGSPDTQYF
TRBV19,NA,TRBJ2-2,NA,TGTGCCAGTAGTATAGAGGGGGCGGGCACCGGGGAGCTGTTTTTT,CASSIEGAGTGELFF
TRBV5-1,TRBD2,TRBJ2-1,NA,TGCGCCAGCAGCTTGATGGCGAGCTCGGGAGGGCCCCGGGAGCAGTTCTTC,CASSLMASSGGPREQFF
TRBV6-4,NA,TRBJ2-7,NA,TGTGCCAGGAGGGTTGAGGGACACCCAACCTACGAGCAGTACTTC,CARRVEGHPTYEQYF
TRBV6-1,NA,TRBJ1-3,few,TGTGCCAGCAGTGTCCCCTCAGAATACACCATATATTTT,CASSVPSEYTIYF
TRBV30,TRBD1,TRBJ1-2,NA,TGTGCCTGGACAGGGGGCGAGGGATATGGCTACACCTTC,CAWTGGEGYGYTF
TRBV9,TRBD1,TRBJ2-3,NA,TGTGCCAGCAGCCGCCGTTGGACAGGGGCCGATACGCAGTATTTT,CASSRRWTGADTQYF
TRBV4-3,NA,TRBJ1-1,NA,TGCGCCAGCAGCCAAGATGAAGCAGGGAACACTGAAGCTTTCTTT,CASSQDEAGNTEAFF
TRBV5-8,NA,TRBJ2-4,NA,TGTGCCAGCAGCTTCGGACAGAACTCACCTATTCAGTACTTC,CASSFGQNSPIQYF
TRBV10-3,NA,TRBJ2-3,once,TGTGCCACTAGGGAGGAGGGCTCAGATACGCAGTATTTT,CATREEGSDTQYF
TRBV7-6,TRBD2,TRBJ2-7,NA,TGTGCCAGCAGCCCACAAGCGGGAAATAGGTACGAGCAGTACTTC,CASSPQAGNRYEQYF
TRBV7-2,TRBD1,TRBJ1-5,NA,TGTGCCAGCAGGGACAGGACAGGGGATCAGCCCCAGCATTTT,CASRDRTGDQPQHF
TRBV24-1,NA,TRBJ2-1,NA,TGTGCCACCAGTGCATGGAGCAATGAGCAGTTCTTC,CATSAWSNEQFF
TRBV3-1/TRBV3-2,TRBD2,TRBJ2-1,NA,TGTGCCAGCAGATCGACTAGCGGGGGCTACAATGAGCAGTTCTTC,CASRSTSGGYNEQFF
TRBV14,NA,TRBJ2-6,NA,TGTGCCAGCAGCCAATCCGCGGGGGCCAACGTCCTGACTTTC,CASSQSAGANVLTF
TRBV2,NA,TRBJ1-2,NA,TGTGCCAGCAGTTCACAGGGAAGGGGCTACACCTTC,CASSSQGRGYTF
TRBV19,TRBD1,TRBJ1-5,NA,TGTGCCAGTAGTGTAAGGACGGGACAGGGATCTCAGCCCCAGCATTTT,CASSVRTGQGSQPQHF
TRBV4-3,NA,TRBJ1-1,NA,TGCGCCAGCAGCCACGTCGGGGGGCCTGAAGCTTTCTTT,CASSHVGGPEAFF
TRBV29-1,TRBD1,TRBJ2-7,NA,TGCAGCGTCACGGGACAGGGTAAAACCGAGCAGTACTTC,CSVTGQGKTEQYF
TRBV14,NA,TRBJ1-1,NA,TGTGCCAGCAGCCACAGGGGTGGACTCCAGAACACTGAAGCTTTCTTT,CASSHRGGLQNTEAFF
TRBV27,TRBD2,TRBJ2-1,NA,TGTGCCAGCAGTTTACGCCTAGCGGGTAACAATGAGCAGTTCTTC,CASSLRLAGNNEQFF
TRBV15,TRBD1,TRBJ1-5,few,TGTGCCACCAGCAGAGGCTTCTACGGCAGGGGGGCCCCGGCTCTGCCCCAGCATTTT,CATSRGFYGRGAPALPQHF
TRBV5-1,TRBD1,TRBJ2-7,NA,TGCGCCAGCAGCTTGGGGGACAGGGGGCAATACGAGCAGTACTTC,CASSLGDRGQYEQYF
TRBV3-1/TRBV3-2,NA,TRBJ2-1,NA,TGTGCCAGCAGCCCGCGGGCCGGCGATGAGCAGTTCTTC,CASSPRAGDEQFF
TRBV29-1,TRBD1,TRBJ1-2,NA,TGCAGCGTTGAAGATCGTGAGGGGGCAAGGGGCTACACCTTC,CSVEDREGARGYTF
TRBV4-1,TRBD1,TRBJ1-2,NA,TGCGCCAGCAGCCAAGCTTCGGGACAGCTTAGCTTTTATGGCTACACCTTC,CASSQASGQLSFYGYTF
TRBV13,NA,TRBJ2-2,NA,TGTGCCAGCAGCTTAGGGCGGGGAACCGGGGAGCTGTTTTTT,CASSLGRGTGELFF
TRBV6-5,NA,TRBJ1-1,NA,TGTGCCAGCAGACGAGACACTGTAGCTTTCTTT,CASRRDTVAFF
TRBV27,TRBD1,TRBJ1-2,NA,TGTGCCAGCAGTTGGCGGGGACAGGGTGTTGGCTACACCTTC,CASSWRGQGVGYTF
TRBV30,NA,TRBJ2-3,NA,TGTGCCTGGAGTACGGGGGGCCTAACAGATACGCAGTATTTT,CAWSTGGLTDTQYF
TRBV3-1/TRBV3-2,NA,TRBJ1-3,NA,TGTGCCAGCAGCCAACGGGGATCTGGAAACACCATATATTTT,CASSQRGSGNTIYF
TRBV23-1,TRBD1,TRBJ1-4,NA,TGCGCCAGCAGTCATAACCAGGGGGGTAAGGGTGAAAAACTGTTTTTT,CASSHNQGGKGEKLFF